The rows below give T cell receptor beta chains drawn from one sample of a study of blood T cell repertoires in COVID-19. TCRdb's table, derived via immunoSEQ multiplex PCR, lists solely in-frame clones and lacks some. The table shows about 110,000 clones, with over 65% occurring only once. Sequenced: peripheral blood. The receptors shown here come from a man older than 75 with COVID-19, enrolled during active disease. CDR3s include the opening cysteine and the closing phenylalanine or tryptophan. A D gene is named only where the DNA matches it firmly. Only part of the rows carry a size: once, few, many, or a class if the clone is expanded.

v_call	j_call	d_call	clone_size	cdr3_nt	cdr3_aa
TRBV9	TRBJ2-5	.	few	TGTGCCAGCAGCGTAAAGGAGGGCGGGACCCAGTACTTC	CASSVKEGGTQYF
TRBV4-2	TRBJ1-4	.	.	TGTGCCAGCAGCCAAGATCCCGGGGGGGAACATGAAAAACTGTTTTTT	CASSQDPGGEHEKLFF
TRBV27	TRBJ1-6	.	few	TGTGCCAGCAGCACAGGGTCTTTTGGTTTTTCACCCCTCCACTTT	CASSTGSFGFSPLHF
TRBV7-3	TRBJ2-1	TRBD2	few	TGTGCCAGCAGCTTTAGCGGGAGTAATCCCTACAATGAGCAGTTCTTC	CASSFSGSNPYNEQFF
TRBV19	TRBJ2-3	TRBD1	.	TGTGCCAGTAGTATTTGGACAGGGGGCACAGATACGCAGTATTTT	CASSIWTGGTDTQYF
TRBV29-1	TRBJ1-6	TRBD1	.	TGCAGCGTTCGCCGGGACAGGAATTCACCCCTCCACTTT	CSVRRDRNSPLHF
TRBV5-4	TRBJ1-1	.	.	TGTGCCAGCAGCTTTTACGGGTTGAACACTGAAGCTTTCTTT	CASSFYGLNTEAFF
TRBV28	TRBJ2-7	.	few	TGTGCCAGCAGTTTATCCGGTTCCGTGTACGAGCAGTACTTC	CASSLSGSVYEQYF
TRBV11-2	TRBJ2-7	TRBD1	few	TGTGCCAGCAGTTTTACAGGGGGAAGGTACGAGCAGTACTTC	CASSFTGGRYEQYF
TRBV5-1	TRBJ2-7	TRBD2	.	TGCGCCAGCAGCTTAACGCTAGCGGGAAGTTACGAGCAGTACTTC	CASSLTLAGSYEQYF
TRBV5-1	TRBJ2-1	TRBD2	.	TGCGCCAGCAGCTTGTCGACTAGCGGGAGTGAGCAGTTCTTC	CASSLSTSGSEQFF
TRBV19	TRBJ1-4	TRBD1	.	TGTGCCAGTAGCCGCGACAGGGAAGAAAAACTGTTTTTT	CASSRDREEKLFF
TRBV18	TRBJ2-3	.	.	TGTGCCAGCTCCCCTCGCGGTGTGACAGATACGCAGTATTTT	CASSPRGVTDTQYF
TRBV6-5	TRBJ1-1	TRBD1	.	TGTGCCAGCAGGGACAGGATGAACACTGAAGCTTTCTTT	CASRDRMNTEAFF
TRBV4-3	TRBJ2-6	.	.	TGCGCCAGCAGCCAAGATTTTGGGCCCTCTGGGGCCAACGTCCTGACTTTC	CASSQDFGPSGANVLTF
TRBV10-3	TRBJ2-3	.	.	TGTGCCATCAGTGAAGCCAGGGGTTACACAGATACGCAGTATTTT	CAISEARGYTDTQYF
TRBV6-5	TRBJ1-2	.	once	TGTGCCAGCAGTTATCGGGCGGCAGGGTATGGCTACACCTTC	CASSYRAAGYGYTF
TRBV28	TRBJ2-5	TRBD1	.	TGTGCCAGCAACGACAGGGACAGGGCGGGTCGAGAGACCCAGTACTTC	CASNDRDRAGRETQYF
TRBV7-9	TRBJ1-5	.	.	TGTGCCAGCAGCCCGGGATGGGGGCCCCAGCATTTT	CASSPGWGPQHF
TRBV14	TRBJ2-1	TRBD2	.	TGTGCCAGCAGCCAAGATTTCGGGACTAGTCAGTTCTTC	CASSQDFGTSQFF
TRBV10-3	TRBJ2-3	.	.	TGTGCCATCAGTGAGAAAGCGGAAGATACGCAGTATTTT	CAISEKAEDTQYF
TRBV6-6	TRBJ2-3	TRBD2	.	TGTGCCAGCAGTTACGAGGGGACTAGCGGAACAGATACGCAGTATTTT	CASSYEGTSGTDTQYF
TRBV7-9	TRBJ1-1	.	.	TGTGCCAGCAGCTTAACACCTGAAGCTTTCTTT	CASSLTPEAFF
TRBV6-5	TRBJ1-2	TRBD1	.	TGTGCCAGCAGGGAGACAGGGGGCCACTATGGCTACACCTTC	CASRETGGHYGYTF
TRBV28	TRBJ2-5	.	.	TGTGCCAGCAGGATACCCACACCGGGGGAGACCCAGTACTTC	CASRIPTPGETQYF
TRBV7-9	TRBJ2-1	TRBD2	.	TGTGCCAGCAGCTTCCTAGCGGAGGCGATGGAGCAGTTCTTC	CASSFLAEAMEQFF
TRBV5-4	TRBJ2-1	TRBD2	.	TGTGCCAGCAGCTGGGGACTAGCGGGAGATAATGAGCAGTTCTTC	CASSWGLAGDNEQFF
TRBV28	TRBJ1-6	TRBD1	once	TGTGCCAGCAGTTTGCCGGACAGGGTGGTACCCCTCCACTTT	CASSLPDRVVPLHF
TRBV19	TRBJ1-1	.	.	TGTGCCAGTAGTATAGCACGGGGAGGAAAGGGCACTGAAGCTTTCTTT	CASSIARGGKGTEAFF
TRBV11-3	TRBJ2-5	TRBD2	.	TGTGCCAGCAGCTTAGAGGTTCCTACTAGCGGGAGCGGTGAGACCCAGTACTTC	CASSLEVPTSGSGETQYF
TRBV12-5	TRBJ2-1	TRBD2	.	TGTGCTAGTGGTCCCAGGAGCGGGAGAGGGAATGAGCAGTTCTTC	CASGPRSGRGNEQFF
TRBV11-2	TRBJ2-7	.	.	TGTGCCAGCAGCTCAGACTCAGGGGGGTACGAGCAGTACTTC	CASSSDSGGYEQYF
TRBV18	TRBJ1-3	TRBD1	.	TGTGCCAGCTCACAGACGACAGGGGACTCTGGAAACACCATATATTTT	CASSQTTGDSGNTIYF
TRBV11-3	TRBJ2-2	TRBD2	.	TGTGCCAGCAGCAAGGGACTAGCGGGCCGGGAGACCGGGGAGCTGTTTTTT	CASSKGLAGRETGELFF
TRBV5-1	TRBJ2-2	.	.	TGCGCCAGCAGCTTGGCCGTATGGGGCGGGGACGGGGAGCTGTTTTTT	CASSLAVWGGDGELFF
TRBV19	TRBJ1-5	.	.	TGTGCCAGTAGTATTTGGGGAGACGGTCAGCCCCAGCATTTT	CASSIWGDGQPQHF
TRBV5-3	TRBJ2-7	.	once	TGTGCCAGAAGCCGGGAGCGGACCAACGACTACGAGCAGTACTTC	CARSRERTNDYEQYF
TRBV6-5	TRBJ2-1	TRBD2	.	TGTGCCAGCAGTCCGGGGACTAGCGGCAACGGGGAGTTCTTC	CASSPGTSGNGEFF
TRBV5-6	TRBJ2-3	TRBD2	.	TGTGCCAGCAGCTTGCCTAGCGGAGCCCAGGGCACAGATACGCAGTATTTT	CASSLPSGAQGTDTQYF
TRBV4-1	TRBJ1-2	TRBD1	.	TGCGCCAGCAGCCAAGAACCAGGGGGCGCGGAAGACCCGAACTATGGCTACACCTTC	CASSQEPGGAEDPNYGYTF
TRBV6-6	TRBJ2-7	TRBD2	.	TGTGCCAGCAGTTACCCGGGACTAGCGGGTTTCGAGCAGTACTTC	CASSYPGLAGFEQYF
TRBV7-8	TRBJ2-3	.	.	TGTGCCAGCAGTGTTGGGACTTCCGCCGGACCCACAGATACGCAGTATTTT	CASSVGTSAGPTDTQYF
TRBV6-5	TRBJ1-2	TRBD1	.	TGTGCCAGCAGTTACCGCTATAAAAGGACAGGGCACGGCTACACCTTC	CASSYRYKRTGHGYTF
TRBV6-6	TRBJ2-2	TRBD1	many	TGTGCCAGCAGTCTACAGGGGGCGCCTTCCGGGGAGCTGTTTTTT	CASSLQGAPSGELFF
TRBV6-6	TRBJ2-3	TRBD2	.	TGTGCCAGCAGGAGACTAGCGGGAGGGGTAGATACGCAGTATTTT	CASRRLAGGVDTQYF
TRBV2	TRBJ1-3	.	many	TGTGCCAGCAGCGCGGAGAGCTCTGGAAACACCATATATTTT	CASSAESSGNTIYF
TRBV27	TRBJ2-7	TRBD1	.	TGTGCCAGCAGCCGGACAGGGGGCGAGTACGAGCAGTACTTC	CASSRTGGEYEQYF
TRBV28	TRBJ2-1	TRBD2	.	TGTGCCAGCAGTCCTAGGGAGCGGGAGAGGTCCTACAATGAGCAGTTCTTC	CASSPRERERSYNEQFF